The 31 T cell receptor beta chains reported below all come from one sample, sequenced in a study of blood T cells in healthy people across ages (dated by TCRdb to between 2015 and 2016). Library method: 5' RACE. Sequencer: Illumina HiSeq 2500. A second PCR of roughly 6 to 11 cycles was run with a J-beta primer mix and a sample-barcoded 5' primer. TCRdb reprocessed the public reads (quality trimming at Q25 with fastp, clone calling with MiXCR) and kept in-frame beta chains. Merged by CDR3 protein, the rows form single entries marked with the most common genes and DNA. This sample lists 600,000 to 1,000,000 distinct CDR3 sequences; roughly 25% were detected once. Under 4.5% of the sample is held by the ten biggest clonotypes. This same sample was also part of a study on T cells of mothers and their children.

Sequenced input: blood. Receptors originate from a boy aged 10-17 years in good health.

The chain joins TRBV28 to TRBJ1-1, with D uncertain. From germline, CDR1 is MDHEN and CDR2 SYDVKM. The germline V and J ends were trimmed by 8 bases and 0 bases, with 13 bases remaining between them. This CDR3 is built from 14 residues. The CDR3, as DNA: TGTGCCAGCGGTAAAGGGCCTATGAACACTGAAGCTTTCTTT. Translating it yields CASGKGPMNTEAFF. The variable domain in full, with the rest retrieved from reference TRBV28 and TRBJ1-1, is DVKVTQSSRYLVKRTGEKVFLECVQDMDHENMFWYRQDPGLGLRLIYFSYDVKMKEKGDIPEGYSVSREKKERFSLILESASTNQTSMYLCASGKGPMNTEAFFGQGTRLTVV.

A note on this clonotype: In this CDR3 the conserved last residue, phenylalanine or tryptophan, is missing, so a read error is likely. The CDR3 loop is CASSWRGQETQYL. CDR3 sequence (DNA): TGTGCCAGCAGTTGGAGGGGCCAAGAGACCCAGTACCTC. The chain is built from TRBV2 and TRBJ2-5, with D tentatively TRBD2 (6 bases). The CDR3 covers 13 residues. Trimming cost V 5 bases and J 1 base, with 8 bases left between them. CDR1 and CDR2 (germline): SNHLY, FYNNEI.

This chain connects TRBV6-5 to TRBJ2-7, with 8 bases matching TRBD1. Germline CDR1 and CDR2: MNHEY and SVGAGI. The CDR3 spans 15 residues. The trim removed 5 bases at V and 5 bases at J, leaving 11 bases unmatched. CDR3 region: CASSDGQGRSDEQYF. CDR3 in DNA: TGTGCCAGCAGTGACGGACAGGGACGGTCCGACGAGCAGTACTTC.

This clonotype has just a few counts. This chain uses TRBV6-2 or TRBV6-3 with TRBJ2-5; D is perhaps TRBD2 (5 bases). In germline, CDR1 is MNHEY, CDR2 SVGEGT. The V gene lost 0 bases and the J gene lost 1 base, with 9 bases spanning the gap. The CDR3 is made up of 15 amino acids. This CDR3 reads CASSYSTGIQETQYF. The CDR3 DNA sequence: TGTGCCAGCAGTTACTCGACGGGGATCCAAGAGACCCAGTACTTC.

In this sample, this clonotype turned up once. The chain combines TRBV11-2 with TRBJ2-5; no reliable D call. The J call may be faulty, since TRBJ2-1 better matches the DNA end. The CDR3 contains 15 residues. Germline V gene lookup returns CDR1 SGHAT and CDR2 FQNNGV. CDR3 DNA: TGTGCCAGCAGCTTAGATCAGTTGCGCCCCAATGAGCAGTTCTTC. Protein sequence: CASSLDQLRPNEQFF.

V and J are TRBV10-3 and TRBJ2-5, with TRBD1 as a possible D gene (6 bases). The end of the DNA fits TRBJ2-7 better, so the J call may be wrong. The CDR3 is 12 amino acids. Per the germline V gene, CDR1 is ENHRY and CDR2 is SYGVKD. The CDR3 sequence: CAISSDSYEQYF. CDR3 DNA sequence: TGTGCCATAAGTTCGGACAGCTACGAGCAGTACTTC.

The chain couples TRBV12-5 to TRBJ2-5; 7 bases fit TRBD1. V dropped 1 base and J dropped 11; count of bases not matched to a gene: 13. Per the germline V gene, CDR1 is LGHNT and CDR2 is FRNRAP. This CDR3 has 15 amino acids. CDR3 DNA sequence: TGTGCTAGTGGTTTGGGGGACAGACCACCCGGCGGGCAGTACTTC. It yields the protein CASGLGDRPPGGQYF.

This chain connects TRBV12-3 or TRBV12-4 to TRBJ2-1, with 13 bases fitting TRBD2. The CDR3 extends over 18 amino acids. V shed 6 bases, J shed 1 base, and the junction held 9 bases outside the gene matches. As DNA, the CDR3 is TGTGCCAGCAGGGCCGGGACTAGCGGGATCCGTTCCTACAATGAGCAGTTCTTC. Protein sequence: CASRAGTSGIRSYNEQFF.

This clonotype was seen only a few times. The chain uses TRBV7-2 and TRBJ1-6; unclear D gene. The germline V and J ends were trimmed by 7 bases and 10 bases, with 14 bases remaining between them. The CDR3 covers 13 residues. The germline gives CDR1 SGHTA, CDR2 FQGNSA. Here the CDR3 reads CASTLVVSSPLHF. CDR3 DNA: TGTGCCAGCACTTTGGTCGTGAGCTCACCCCTCCACTTT.

This clonotype was counted once. The CDR3 region has the DNA TGTGCCAGCAGTAATTGGGGGGACACCACCTACAATGAGCAGTTCTTC. Translation: CASSNWGDTTYNEQFF. The chain carries TRBV12-3 or TRBV12-4 and TRBJ2-1; D may be TRBD1 or TRBD2 (6 bases each). V was trimmed by 5 bases and J by 2 bases, leaving 16 bases between them. CDR3 length equals 16 residues.

The CDR3 bases are TGCGCCAGCAGCCAAGTTACGGTGCCTAGCGGGGGGGCCGGGTCCTACGAGCAGTACTTC. It yields the protein CASSQVTVPSGGAGSYEQYF. The rearrangement joins TRBV4-3 to TRBJ2-7; 12 bases map to TRBD2. Losses at the gene ends were 1 base for V and 1 base for J; bases not matched to a gene: 14. CDR3 size: 20 residues. Germline V CDR1 and CDR2: LGHNA, YSLEER.

A few counts support this clonotype. The rearrangement links TRBV25-1 to TRBJ2-5; weak D call: TRBD2 (5 bases). In germline, CDR1 is MGHDK, CDR2 SYGVNS. This CDR3 contains 14 residues. The V end lost 3 bases, the J end lost 5 bases, and 13 bases lay between the germline ends. The CDR3 region is CASSDSKGSETQYF. The CDR3 DNA reads as TGTGCCAGCAGTGATAGCAAAGGGAGCGAGACCCAGTACTTC.

This clonotype was observed a few times. The chain couples TRBV27 to TRBJ2-3; 10 bases line up with TRBD2. The CDR3 runs 15 residues. In germline, CDR1 is MNHEY, CDR2 SMNVEV (reference sequence). After removal of 5 bases from V and 2 bases from J, the junction contained 4 bases not matched to a gene. The CDR3: CASSPSGRATDTQYF. CDR3 coding DNA: TGTGCCAGCAGTCCAAGCGGGAGGGCCACAGATACGCAGTATTTT.

V usage is TRBV7-8 and J usage is TRBJ1-5; no clear D gene. Trimming took off 1 base at V and 9 bases at J, with 7 bases between the two ends. Germline CDR1 and CDR2: SGHVS and FQNEAQ. The CDR3 spans 12 residues. The CDR3 nucleotides read TGTGCCAGCAGCTTAGATTCTGGGCCCCAGCATTTT. Translated, it gives CASSLDSGPQHF.

The chain's CDR3 is CASSLHTGELFF. CDR3 DNA: TGTGCCAGCAGTCTTCACACCGGGGAGCTGTTTTTT. The genes are TRBV7-3 and TRBJ2-2; D is uncertain. CDR3 length equals 12 residues. Germline V lookup: CDR1 SGHTA, CDR2 FQGTGA. V was cut by 6 bases and J by 3 bases, with 5 bases left in between.

In this sample, this clonotype turned up a few times. The V and J genes are TRBV27 and TRBJ1-1; D not resolved. This CDR3 region has 14 residues. Germline V gene data show CDR1 as MNHEY and CDR2 as SMNVEV (reference sequence). Trimming pared 6 bases from V and 0 bases from J, leaving 11 bases between. The CDR3 reads CASRVSSMNTEAFF. CDR3 coding DNA: TGTGCCAGCAGAGTAAGCTCCATGAACACTGAAGCTTTCTTT.

This chain connects TRBV3-1 to TRBJ2-4; either TRBD1 or TRBD2 may fit D (6 bases each). Germline CDR1 LGHDT, CDR2 YNNKEL (reference sequence). Trimming cost V 8 bases and J 9 bases, with 26 bases left between them. The CDR3 loop spans 16 amino acids. The CDR3 DNA is TGTGCCAGCGCATCGGGGGCCCCGTCTGGGTTATCCATTCAGTACTTC. It encodes CASASGAPSGLSIQYF.

The chain is built from TRBV7-9 and TRBJ2-7; D might be TRBD1 or TRBD2, each matching 5 bases. From germline, CDR1 is SEHNR and CDR2 FQNEAQ (reference sequence). Trimming took 4 bases from V and 7 from J, leaving 14 bases between them. The CDR3 is 13 amino acids. The CDR3 loop is CASSSRESGEQYF. CDR3 nucleotides: TGTGCCAGCAGCTCCAGGGAGTCGGGGGAGCAGTACTTC.

The chain has TRBV28 and TRBJ1-2, with D possibly matching TRBD1 (6 bases). V lost 0 bases, J lost 7 bases, and 15 bases lay in between. The germline V gene has CDR1 MDHEN and CDR2 SYDVKM. The CDR3 extends over 15 amino acids. CDR3 amino acids: CASSLWLPGAGGYTF. CDR3 nucleotide sequence: TGTGCCAGCAGTTTATGGTTGCCAGGGGCTGGTGGCTACACCTTC.

This clonotype showed up just a few times. CDR3 in amino acids: CASSLAGVNYGYTF. The CDR3, as DNA: TGTGCCAGCAGCTTAGCTGGGGTAAACTATGGCTACACCTTC. The chain carries TRBV7-2 and TRBJ1-2; D unresolved. Between the trimmed V and J ends, which lost 0 bases and 2 bases, there was a span of 7 bases. The CDR3 covers 14 residues. The V gene's germline CDR1 is SGHTA and CDR2 FQGNSA.

This clonotype showed up just a few times. The chain recombines TRBV27 with TRBJ2-1; D may correspond to TRBD1 or TRBD2 (5 bases each). Germline V gene sequence: CDR1 MNHEY, CDR2 SMNVEV (reference sequence). Trimming stripped 8 bases from V and 5 bases from J, with 16 bases between. This CDR3 region has 14 residues. CDR3 coding DNA: TGTGCCAGCGGCGACGGGACGTCAAACAATGAGCAGTTCTTC. It yields the protein CASGDGTSNNEQFF.

This clonotype was picked up a small number of times. The V and J genes are TRBV6-5 and TRBJ1-1; D unresolved. Germline V CDR1 and CDR2: MNHEY, SVGAGI. Trimming removed 6 bases from V and 6 bases from J, with 8 bases in between. This CDR3 spans 11 amino acids. This CDR3 is CASSRNAEAFF. CDR3 DNA: TGTGCCAGCAGCCGTAACGCTGAAGCTTTCTTT.

This rearrangement joins TRBV11-2 to TRBJ1-4; 7 positions agree with TRBD1. Unmatched junction bases numbered 11, after V lost 3 bases and J lost 7 bases. The V gene's germline CDR1 is SGHAT and CDR2 FQNNGV. CDR3 length: 16 amino acids. Written as DNA, the CDR3 is TGTGCCAGCAGCTTCATACAGGGGTACTCGGGTGAAAAACTGTTTTTT. This translates into CASSFIQGYSGEKLFF. Full variable domain (missing parts from reference TRBV11-2 and TRBJ1-4): EAGVAQSPRYKIIEKRQSVAFWCNPISGHATLYWYQQILGQGPKLLIQFQNNGVVDDSQLPKDRFSAERLKGVDSTLKIQPAKLEDSAVYLCASSFIQGYSGEKLFFGSGTQLSVL.

This clonotype has more than one count but fewer than ten. In DNA, the CDR3 is TGTGCCAGCAGCTCCTCCGGCCAGGGAGAATCCTACGAGCAGTACTTC. It encodes CASSSSGQGESYEQYF. The J gene is TRBJ2-7, the V gene TRBV6-2 or TRBV6-3; D is possibly TRBD1 or TRBD2 (5 bases each). In germline, CDR1 is MNHEY, CDR2 SVGEGT. V lost 6 bases and J 1 base, leaving 19 bases between the germline ends. The CDR3 sequence is 16 residues long.

V usage is TRBV5-1 and J usage is TRBJ1-1; D is ambiguous. The CDR3 extends over 14 amino acids. Deletions cut 0 bases from V and 5 bases from J, with 11 bases between. Germline V lookup: CDR1 SGHRS, CDR2 YFSETQ. The CDR3 loop is CASSLDVLWTEAFF. The CDR3 bases are TGCGCCAGCAGCTTGGATGTCTTGTGGACTGAAGCTTTCTTT.

This clonotype has just a few counts. This sequence joins TRBV6-6 and TRBJ2-1; tentative D call: TRBD2 (5 bases). The CDR3 covers 14 residues. Germline V gives CDR1 MNHNY, CDR2 SVGAGI (reference sequence). Trimming stripped 4 bases from V and 5 bases from J, with 12 bases between. DNA of the CDR3: TGTGCCAGCAGTTTTCCGGGGATTGACAATGAGCAGTTCTTC. Its protein product is CASSFPGIDNEQFF.

The chain has TRBV6-1 and TRBJ2-5, with D tentatively TRBD2 (5 bases). The CDR3 length is 16 residues. V was trimmed by 0 bases and J by 4 bases, leaving 15 bases between them. Germline assignment: CDR1 MNHNS and CDR2 SASEGT. The CDR3 region is CASSEAWGENRETQYF. CDR3 DNA sequence: TGTGCCAGCAGTGAAGCGTGGGGAGAGAACAGAGAGACCCAGTACTTC.

The J gene is TRBJ2-7, the V gene TRBV27; 7 bases match TRBD2. The CDR3 is 13 amino acids. V was pared by 4 bases and J by 6 bases, with 6 bases of the junction left unmatched. CDR1 MNHEY and CDR2 SMNVEV come from the germline V gene (reference sequence). The CDR3 DNA follows: TGTGCCAGCAGTTATTCTAGCGGCTGCGAGCAGTACTTC. Encoded protein: CASSYSSGCEQYF.

The V call is TRBV7-8, the J call TRBJ2-5; 7 bases align to TRBD1. After removal of 5 bases from V and 2 bases from J, the junction contained 8 bases not matched to a gene. CDR1 is SGHVS, CDR2 FQNEAQ, per germline. The CDR3 consists of 15 residues. CDR3 in DNA: TGTGCCAGCAGCGAATTCTCCAGGGGGCAAGAGACCCAGTACTTC. It yields the protein CASSEFSRGQETQYF. Combining the CDR3 with reference TRBV7-8 and TRBJ2-5 gives the whole variable domain GAGVSQSPRYKVAKRGQDVALRCDPISGHVSLFWYQQALGQGPEFLTYFQNEAQLDKSGLPSDRFFAERPEGSVSTLKIQRTQQEDSAVYLCASSEFSRGQETQYFGPGTRLLVL.

This clonotype appeared once. The CDR3 carries no conserved terminal phenylalanine or tryptophan, so it likely arises from a read error. This rearrangement joins TRBV7-3 to TRBJ1-6, with 9 bases fitting TRBD1. CDR3 length: 13 residues. CDR1 and CDR2 from the germline V gene are SGHTA and FQGTGA. The ends lost 4 bases at V and 10 bases at J; junction bases unmatched: 2. The CDR3 DNA follows: TGTGCCAGCAGCTGGGACAGGGTATCACCCCTCCACATT. Protein sequence: CASSWDRVSPLHI.

The DNA of the CDR3 is TGTGCCAGCTGCCCAGGACTAGCGGGAGGCACAGATACGCAGTATTTT. Encoded protein: CASCPGLAGGTDTQYF. The gene calls are TRBV27 and TRBJ2-3; TRBD2 matches at 13 bases. The CDR3 loop spans 16 amino acids. Trimming removed 8 bases from V and 1 base from J; junction bases left unmatched: 6. Germline V CDR1 and CDR2: MNHEY, SMNVEV (reference sequence).